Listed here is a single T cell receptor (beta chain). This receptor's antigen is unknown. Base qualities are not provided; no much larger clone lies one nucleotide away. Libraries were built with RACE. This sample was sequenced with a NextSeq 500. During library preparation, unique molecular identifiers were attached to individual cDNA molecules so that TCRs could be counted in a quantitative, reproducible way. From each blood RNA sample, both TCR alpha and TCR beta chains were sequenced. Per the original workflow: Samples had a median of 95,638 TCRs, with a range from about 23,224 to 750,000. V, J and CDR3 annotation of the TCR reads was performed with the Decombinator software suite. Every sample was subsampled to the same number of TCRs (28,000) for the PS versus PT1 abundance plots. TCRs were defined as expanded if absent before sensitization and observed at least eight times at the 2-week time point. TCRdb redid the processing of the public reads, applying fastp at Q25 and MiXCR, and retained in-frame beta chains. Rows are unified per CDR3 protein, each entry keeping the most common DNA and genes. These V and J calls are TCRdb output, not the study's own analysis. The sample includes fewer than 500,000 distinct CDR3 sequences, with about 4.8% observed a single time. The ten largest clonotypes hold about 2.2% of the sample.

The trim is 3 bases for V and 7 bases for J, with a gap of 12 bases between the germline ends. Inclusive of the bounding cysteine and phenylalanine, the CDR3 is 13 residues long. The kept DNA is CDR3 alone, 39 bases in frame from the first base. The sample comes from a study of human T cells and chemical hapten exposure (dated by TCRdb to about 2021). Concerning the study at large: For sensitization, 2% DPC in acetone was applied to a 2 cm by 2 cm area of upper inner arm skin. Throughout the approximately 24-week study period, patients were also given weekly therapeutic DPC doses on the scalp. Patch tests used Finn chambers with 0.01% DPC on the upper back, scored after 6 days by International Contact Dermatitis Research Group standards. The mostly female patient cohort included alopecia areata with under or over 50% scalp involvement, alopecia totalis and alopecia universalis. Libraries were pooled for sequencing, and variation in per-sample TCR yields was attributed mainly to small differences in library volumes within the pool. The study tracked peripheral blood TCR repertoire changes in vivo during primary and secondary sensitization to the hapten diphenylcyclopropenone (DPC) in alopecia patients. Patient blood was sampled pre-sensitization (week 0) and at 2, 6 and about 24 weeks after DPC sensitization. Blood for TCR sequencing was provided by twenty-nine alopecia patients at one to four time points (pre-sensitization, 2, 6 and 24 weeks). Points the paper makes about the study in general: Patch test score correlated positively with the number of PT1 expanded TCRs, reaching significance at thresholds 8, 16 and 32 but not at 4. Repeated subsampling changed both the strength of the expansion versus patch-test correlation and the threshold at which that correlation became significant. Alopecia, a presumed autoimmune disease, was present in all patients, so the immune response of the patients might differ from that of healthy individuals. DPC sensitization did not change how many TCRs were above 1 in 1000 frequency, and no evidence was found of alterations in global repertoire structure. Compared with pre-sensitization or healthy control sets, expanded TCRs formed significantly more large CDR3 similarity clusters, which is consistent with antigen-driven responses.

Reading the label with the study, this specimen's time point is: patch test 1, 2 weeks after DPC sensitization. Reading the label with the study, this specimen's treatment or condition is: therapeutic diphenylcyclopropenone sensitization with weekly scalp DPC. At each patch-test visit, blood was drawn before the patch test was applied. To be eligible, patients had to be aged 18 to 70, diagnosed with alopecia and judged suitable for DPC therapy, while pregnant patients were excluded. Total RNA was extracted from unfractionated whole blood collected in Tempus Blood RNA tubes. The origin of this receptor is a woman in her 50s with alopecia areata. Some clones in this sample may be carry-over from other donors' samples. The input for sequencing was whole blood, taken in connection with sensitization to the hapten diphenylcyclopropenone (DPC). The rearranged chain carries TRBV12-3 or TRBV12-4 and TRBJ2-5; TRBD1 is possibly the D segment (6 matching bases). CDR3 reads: CASSLGHPGTQYF. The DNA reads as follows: TGTGCCAGCAGTTTGGGACACCCCGGGACCCAGTACTTC.